These T cell receptor beta chains were read from a single sample in a study of blood T cells in healthy people across ages. Each CDR3 protein gets one entry after TCRdb re-called the 5' RACE reads with MiXCR. The sample holds about 1 million distinct CDR3 sequences, around 45% seen once. Sequenced: blood. All receptors derive from a woman between 55 and 75 years old in good health. CDR3s leave out the opening cysteine and the closing phenylalanine or tryptophan. A clone size is listed for some rows: how often the clone was seen (once, few, many), or a class if it is expanded.

j_call: TRBJ2-3
clone_size: NA
v_call: TRBV7-8
cdr3_aa: ASSLFLAGGKLTDTQY

j_call: TRBJ2-3
clone_size: NA
v_call: TRBV6-5
cdr3_aa: ASSLTGTSYTDTQY

j_call: TRBJ2-6
clone_size: few
v_call: TRBV6-5
cdr3_aa: ACSRGSGANVLT

j_call: TRBJ2-7
clone_size: NA
v_call: TRBV29-1
cdr3_aa: SVLAGAHAQY

j_call: TRBJ2-1
clone_size: few
v_call: TRBV7-2
cdr3_aa: ASSSPGLAHEQF

j_call: NA
clone_size: NA
v_call: TRBV28
cdr3_aa: ASSPDRENEQY

j_call: TRBJ2-1
clone_size: NA
v_call: TRBV20-1
cdr3_aa: SAPPRGAPWETQF

j_call: TRBJ2-1
clone_size: NA
v_call: TRBV4-2
cdr3_aa: ASSLVGGTPYNEQF

j_call: TRBJ2-3
clone_size: NA
v_call: TRBV11-2
cdr3_aa: ASSSYWDTQY

j_call: TRBJ1-2
clone_size: NA
v_call: TRBV9
cdr3_aa: ASSVENRGLYGYT

j_call: TRBJ2-3
clone_size: few
v_call: TRBV5-1
cdr3_aa: ASWTGGFTDTQY

j_call: TRBJ2-5
clone_size: NA
v_call: TRBV12-3/TRBV12-4
cdr3_aa: ASRGTNEQY

j_call: TRBJ1-2
clone_size: once
v_call: TRBV25-1
cdr3_aa: AGSERGGYGYT

j_call: TRBJ2-5
clone_size: many
v_call: TRBV27
cdr3_aa: ASSLLPFREGETQY

j_call: TRBJ2-1
clone_size: NA
v_call: TRBV9
cdr3_aa: ASSVVPSGAYNEQF

j_call: TRBJ2-5
clone_size: NA
v_call: TRBV3-1
cdr3_aa: ASNTLREVQETQY

j_call: TRBJ2-7
clone_size: NA
v_call: TRBV20-1
cdr3_aa: SAATDPWTYEQY

j_call: TRBJ2-7
clone_size: few
v_call: TRBV5-6
cdr3_aa: ASSLGDHQSYEQY